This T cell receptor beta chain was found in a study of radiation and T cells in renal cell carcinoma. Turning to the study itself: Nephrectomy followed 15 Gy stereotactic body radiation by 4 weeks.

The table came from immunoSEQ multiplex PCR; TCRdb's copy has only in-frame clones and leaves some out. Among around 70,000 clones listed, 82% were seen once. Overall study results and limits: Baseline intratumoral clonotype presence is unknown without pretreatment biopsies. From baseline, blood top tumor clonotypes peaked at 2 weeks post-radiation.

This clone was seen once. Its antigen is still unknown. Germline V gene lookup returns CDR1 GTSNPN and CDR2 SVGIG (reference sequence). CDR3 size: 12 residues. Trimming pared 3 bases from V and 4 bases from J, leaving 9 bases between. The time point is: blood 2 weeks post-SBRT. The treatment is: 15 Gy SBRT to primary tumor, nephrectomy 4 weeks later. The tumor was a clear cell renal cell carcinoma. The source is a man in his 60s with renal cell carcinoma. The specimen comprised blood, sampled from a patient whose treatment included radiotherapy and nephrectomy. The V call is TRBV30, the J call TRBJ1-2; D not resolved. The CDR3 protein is CAWSTEFYGYTF. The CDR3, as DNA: TGTGCCTGGAGCACAGAATTCTATGGCTACACCTTC. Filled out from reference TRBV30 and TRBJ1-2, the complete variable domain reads SQTIHQWPATLVQPVGSPLSLECTVEGTSNPNLYWYRQAAGRGLQLLFYSVGIGQISSEVPQNLSASRPQDRQFILSSKKLLLSDSGFYLCAWSTEFYGYTFGSGTRLTVV.